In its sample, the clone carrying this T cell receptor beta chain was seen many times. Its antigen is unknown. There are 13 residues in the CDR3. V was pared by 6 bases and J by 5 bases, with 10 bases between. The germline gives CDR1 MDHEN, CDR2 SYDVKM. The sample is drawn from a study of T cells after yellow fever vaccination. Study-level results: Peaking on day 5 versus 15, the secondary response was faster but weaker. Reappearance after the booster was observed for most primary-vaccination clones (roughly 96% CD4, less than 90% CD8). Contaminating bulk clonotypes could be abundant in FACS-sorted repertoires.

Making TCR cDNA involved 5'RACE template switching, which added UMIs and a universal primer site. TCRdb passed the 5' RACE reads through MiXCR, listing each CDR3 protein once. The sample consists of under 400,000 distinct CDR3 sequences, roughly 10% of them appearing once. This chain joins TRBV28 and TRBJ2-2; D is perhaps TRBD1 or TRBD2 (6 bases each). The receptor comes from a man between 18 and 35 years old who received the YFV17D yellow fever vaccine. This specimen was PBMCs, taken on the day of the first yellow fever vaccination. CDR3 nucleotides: TGTGCCAGCAGCAAGGGGGGAACCGGGGAGCTGTTTTTT. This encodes CASSKGGTGELFF.